This T cell receptor beta chain was retrieved from a study of cytomegalovirus exposure and HLA in healthy donors. The V end was cut by 5 bases, the J end by 9 bases, with 17 bases between. The CDR3 is 13 amino acids. Germline V gives CDR1 SNHLY, CDR2 FYNNEI. Everyone who donated was a healthy bone marrow donor. Note on this clone: Its specificity is unknown.

60 Vbeta and 13 Jbeta primers were used in PCR. TCRdb keeps only in-frame clones here, not all; method: immunoSEQ multiplex PCR. The table counts 100,000 to 150,000 clones; roughly 1.7% lies in the top ten. Study results and caveats: TCR beta chain V- and J-gene trimming was linked, in a later analysis, to a missense variant in DCLRE1C.

What was sequenced was PBMCs. This receptor was identified in a man aged 18-30 years in good health and CMV-seronegative. The chain couples TRBV2 to TRBJ2-7; weak D call: TRBD2 (5 bases). CDR3 in amino acids: CASSPRPGVGQYF. The CDR3 DNA reads TGTGCCAGCAGTCCACGGCCCGGGGTCGGGCAGTACTTC.